Presented here are 25 T cell receptor beta chains from one specimen sequenced in a study of spatial heterogeneity in lung cancer. MiXCR, applied by TCRdb to the 5' RACE reads, yields one record per CDR3 protein. The repertoire holds just under 95,000 distinct CDR3 sequences, with more than 10% as singletons. This sample's time point: sample taken at primary tumor resection. Unsorted whole RNA from tumor, nontumor lung or frozen PBMC underwent sequencing. This specimen was PBMCs, taken at surgery. These TCRs come from a male donor with early-stage non-small cell lung cancer.

CDR3 region: CSAREPPLRDNEQFF. CDR3 nucleotides: TGCAGTGCTAGAGAGCCCCCCCTAAGGGACAATGAGCAGTTCTTC. The chain has TRBV20-1 and TRBJ2-1; D remains ambiguous. Between the trimmed V and J ends, which lost 0 bases and 5 bases, there was a span of 14 bases. The CDR3 runs 15 residues. CDR1 DFQATT and CDR2 SNEGSKA come from the germline V gene (reference sequence).

The gene calls are TRBV7-9 and TRBJ2-5, with 10 bases that match TRBD2. The CDR3 runs to 18 residues. CDR1 and CDR2 from the germline V gene are SEHNR and FQNEAQ (reference sequence). V was clipped by 1 base and J by 4 bases; unmatched bases: 12. The CDR3 sequence: CASSLGLAGEPRGETQYF. CDR3 bases: TGTGCCAGCAGCTTAGGGCTAGCGGGAGAGCCACGAGGAGAGACCCAGTACTTC.

This clonotype was seen more than once but under ten times. The CDR3 reads CASSPRGTGGMGELFF. CDR3 sequence (DNA): TGTGCCAGCAGTCCCCGCGGGACAGGGGGCATGGGGGAGCTGTTTTTT. This rearrangement joins TRBV27 to TRBJ2-2, with 12 bases identical to TRBD1. The length of the CDR3 is 16 residues. J lost 8 bases, V lost 5 bases, and 9 bases had no gene match. From germline, CDR1 is MNHEY and CDR2 SMNVEV (reference sequence).

The CDR3 spells CASSLGRGREENEQFF. In DNA, the CDR3 is TGCGCCAGCAGCTTGGGGCGCGGGCGGGAGGAGAATGAGCAGTTCTTC. The chain is built from TRBV5-1 and TRBJ2-1; TRBD2 aligns across 8 bases. V was clipped by 0 bases and J by 7 bases; unmatched bases: 9. Germline CDR1 reads SGHRS; CDR2 reads YFSETQ. The CDR3 is 16 amino acids. Using reference TRBV5-1 and TRBJ2-1 for the parts outside the CDR3, the full variable domain is KAGVTQTPRYLIKTRGQQVTLSCSPISGHRSVSWYQQTPGQGLQFLFEYFSETQRNKGNFPGRFSGRQFSNSRSEMNVSTLELGDSALYLCASSLGRGREENEQFFGPGTRLTVL.

This clonotype was recorded a few times. The chain has TRBV20-1 and TRBJ2-5; D perhaps matches TRBD1 (6 bases). V was pared by 6 bases and J by 3 bases, with 20 bases between. The CDR3 length is 15 residues. In germline, CDR1 is DFQATT, CDR2 SNEGSKA (reference sequence). CDR3 nucleotide sequence: TGCAGTGCCAGGGGCCGCCGGGGAGCGGAAGAGACCCAGTACTTC. It is translated as CSARGRRGAEETQYF.

The chain joins TRBV7-2 to TRBJ1-5, with D unclear. The CDR3 is made up of 14 amino acids. Trimming removed 1 base from V and 3 bases from J, with 7 bases in between. Germline CDR1 is SGHTA and CDR2 is FQGNSA. The CDR3 sequence is CASSLGISNQPQHF. In DNA form, the CDR3 reads TGTGCCAGCAGCTTAGGTATCTCCAATCAGCCCCAGCATTTT.

The chain has TRBV12-3 or TRBV12-4 and TRBJ2-2; a possible D gene is TRBD1 (6 bases). V gave up 11 bases and J gave up 1 base, with 14 bases separating them. CDR3 length equals 14 residues. CDR3 nucleotide sequence: TGTGCCTCCAGACAGGCCGAGAACACCGGGGAGCTGTTTTTT. Translating it yields CASRQAENTGELFF.

The chain joins TRBV6-1 to TRBJ1-6; a weak D match, TRBD1 (5 bases). The length of the CDR3 is 12 residues. Germline values: CDR1 MNHNS, CDR2 SASEGT. V lost 7 bases to trimming and J lost 10 bases, with 11 bases between them. The DNA of the CDR3 is TGTGCCAGCACCCGACAGTTCTCACCCCTCCACTTT. As protein: CASTRQFSPLHF.

This clonotype was observed a few times. The chain uses TRBV2 and TRBJ2-1; 8 bases map to TRBD1. Germline CDR1 and CDR2: SNHLY and FYNNEI. CDR3 length: 13 residues. The junction had 6 bases not matched to a gene; V was cut back by 8 bases and J by 6 bases. The CDR3 is CASPGTGPNEQFF. The CDR3 DNA is TGTGCCAGCCCCGGGACAGGCCCCAATGAGCAGTTCTTC.

CDR3 residues: CAWSVGRGRGTQYF. DNA for the CDR3: TGTGCCTGGAGTGTAGGCAGGGGGAGAGGGACCCAGTACTTC. This rearrangement joins TRBV30 to TRBJ2-5, with 7 bases fitting TRBD1. Germline V CDR1 and CDR2: GTSNPN, SVGIG (reference sequence). J lost 7 bases, V lost 0 bases, and 8 bases had no gene match. This CDR3 has 14 residues.

The CDR3 DNA reads as TGTGCCAGCAGCTTAGGGAGGGATGCTGGAAACACCATATATTTT. As protein: CASSLGRDAGNTIYF. The chain uses TRBV7-2 and TRBJ1-3; no clear D gene. The CDR3 is 15 residues long. Trimming cost V 1 base and J 2 bases, with 9 bases left between them. Germline CDR1 is SGHTA and CDR2 is FQGNSA.

This clonotype was counted only a few times. The rearrangement joins TRBV29-1 to TRBJ1-2; perhaps TRBD1 as D (6 bases). The CDR3 consists of 16 residues. Germline CDR1 and CDR2: SQVTM and ANQGSEA. Trimming removed 4 bases at V and 5 bases at J, with 23 bases between. The DNA for the CDR3 is TGCAGCGTTGGGGGACATGCAGTTACTACGGGGTATGGCTACACCTTC. Its translation is CSVGGHAVTTGYGYTF.

This clonotype came up a few times. Germline and junction disagree at one end, which may indicate a read error. The rearrangement joins TRBV6-2 or TRBV6-3 to TRBJ2-5; 8 nucleotides line up with TRBD2. From germline, CDR1 is MNHEY and CDR2 SVGEGT. The CDR3 is 13 residues long. CDR3 protein: CASRTGTREAQYF. The CDR3 DNA reads TGTGCCAGCAGAACCGGGACTAGAGAGGCCCAGTACTTC.

In its sample, this clonotype was seen a few times. The chain joins TRBV27 to TRBJ1-6, with 8 bases identical to TRBD1. Germline V gene data show CDR1 as MNHEY and CDR2 as SMNVEV (reference sequence). Germline trimming cut 5 bases from V and 4 bases from J; bases unmatched to any gene: 10. The CDR3 is 17 residues long. The CDR3 region is CASSQAGGAVYNSPLHF. CDR3 nucleotide sequence: TGTGCCAGCAGTCAAGCAGGGGGCGCGGTGTATAATTCACCCCTCCACTTT.

This chain links TRBV10-3 with TRBJ2-7; D is tentatively TRBD1 or TRBD2 (5 bases each). V was cut by 3 bases and J by 6 bases, with 18 bases left in between. Germline V CDR1 and CDR2: ENHRY, SYGVKD. The length of the CDR3 is 15 residues. The CDR3 loop is CAISDATPGTGEQYF. In DNA, the CDR3 is TGTGCCATCAGTGACGCGACGCCGGGGACGGGCGAGCAGTACTTC.

This clonotype was detected a few times. V gene TRBV10-3 combines with J gene TRBJ2-1, with 10 bases aligning to TRBD2. There are 16 residues in the CDR3. Trimming removed 6 bases from V and 8 bases from J; junction bases left unmatched: 13. CDR1 is ENHRY, CDR2 SYGVKD, per germline. CDR3 DNA sequence: TGTGCCATCAGGGGGGACGCCCTAGCGGGAGCGGATGAGCAGTTCTTC. This encodes CAIRGDALAGADEQFF.

The chain is built from TRBV29-1 and TRBJ1-4; D perhaps matches TRBD1 (6 bases). Trimming cost V 4 bases and J 6 bases, with 9 bases left between them. This CDR3 comprises 12 residues. Germline CDR1 is SQVTM and CDR2 is ANQGSEA. CDR3 sequence reads: CSVGPGDEKLFF. In DNA, the CDR3 is TGCAGCGTTGGGCCAGGGGATGAAAAACTGTTTTTT.

The chain uses TRBV28 and TRBJ1-5; 7 nucleotides line up with TRBD1. J was trimmed by 3 bases and V by 2 bases; bases with no gene match: 4. There are 15 residues in the CDR3. Germline V gene data show CDR1 as MDHEN and CDR2 as SYDVKM. CDR3 sequence reads: CASSLGDRVNQPQHF. In DNA, the CDR3 is TGTGCCAGCAGTTTAGGAGACAGGGTCAATCAGCCCCAGCATTTT. The full variable domain, completed using reference TRBV28 and TRBJ1-5, is DVKVTQSSRYLVKRTGEKVFLECVQDMDHENMFWYRQDPGLGLRLIYFSYDVKMKEKGDIPEGYSVSREKKERFSLILESASTNQTSMYLCASSLGDRVNQPQHFGDGTRLSIL.

This clonotype turned up a few times. The chain couples TRBV6-5 to TRBJ1-2; 8 bases are a match to TRBD1. Looked up from germline, CDR1 is MNHEY and CDR2 is SVGAGI. The CDR3 runs 14 residues. Unmatched junction bases numbered 8, after V lost 5 bases and J lost 6 bases. This chain's CDR3 is CASSPGTGLNGYTF. The CDR3 coding sequence is TGTGCCAGCAGTCCAGGGACAGGCCTTAATGGCTACACCTTC.

This chain joins TRBV27 and TRBJ1-5, with D possibly being TRBD1 (5 bases). Looked up from germline, CDR1 is MNHEY and CDR2 is SMNVEV (reference sequence). This CDR3 has 14 amino acids. Trimming pared 6 bases from V and 3 bases from J, leaving 12 bases between. The CDR3 region has the DNA TGTGCCAGCAGCTTTCAGGGCCCCAATCAGCCCCAGCATTTT. It encodes CASSFQGPNQPQHF.

At least ten counts were recorded for this clonotype. The junction departs from the called germline gene at one end, perhaps through a read error. The rearrangement uses TRBV6-1 and TRBJ1-3; D is uncertain. In germline, CDR1 is MNHNS, CDR2 SASEGT. The CDR3 has 16 amino acids. CDR3 protein: CASSEGQFLSGNTIYF. The CDR3 bases are TGTGCCAGCAGCGAAGGGCAATTCCTCTCTGGAAACACCATATATTTT.

The rearrangement uses TRBV6-2 or TRBV6-3 and TRBJ2-3; 13 bases agree with TRBD2. The CDR3 contains 16 residues. Germline CDR1 reads MNHEY; CDR2 reads SVGEGT. The ends lost 2 bases at V and 3 bases at J; junction bases unmatched: 2. DNA of the CDR3: TGTGCCAGCAGTTACGCGGGACTAGCGGGGACAGATACGCAGTATTTT. Translation: CASSYAGLAGTDTQYF.

At least ten counts were recorded for this clonotype. The V call is TRBV6-5, the J call TRBJ2-7; 12 bases map to TRBD1. Trimming cost V 2 bases and J 7 bases; bases outside gene matches: 9. This CDR3 has 16 amino acids. Germline loops: CDR1 MNHEY, CDR2 SVGAGI. Here the CDR3 reads CASSYLQGQGAQEQYF. CDR3 bases: TGTGCCAGCAGTTACCTTCAGGGACAGGGGGCGCAGGAGCAGTACTTC.

This clonotype was observed a handful of times. This chain connects TRBV18 to TRBJ1-5, with D unresolved. V lost 6 bases and J lost 3, with 6 bases in between. CDR3 size: 12 residues. The V gene's germline CDR1 is KGHSH and CDR2 LQKENI. The CDR3 nucleotides read TGTGCCAGCTCGGGGATCAATCAGCCCCAGCATTTT. The encoded protein is CASSGINQPQHF. Full variable domain (remainder filled in from reference TRBV18 and TRBJ1-5): NAGVMQNPRHLVRRRGQEARLRCSPMKGHSHVYWYRQLPEEGLKFMVYLQKENIIDESGMPKERFSAEFPKEGPSILRIQQVVRGDSAAYFCASSGINQPQHFGDGTRLSIL.

There are a few counts of this clonotype. The chain has TRBV29-1 and TRBJ2-7; TRBD2 matches 16 bases. With 2 bases clipped from V and 3 bases from J, the junction kept 7 bases outside the gene matches. Per germline, CDR1 SQVTM and CDR2 ANQGSEA. CDR3 length: 17 residues. CDR3 DNA sequence: TGCAGCGTTGAACTGGGACTAGCGGGAGGGGTCGACTACGAGCAGTACTTC. Encoded protein: CSVELGLAGGVDYEQYF.